A selection of T cell receptor beta chains follows, all from one sample in a study of cytomegalovirus exposure and HLA in healthy donors. Produced via immunoSEQ multiplex PCR; TCRdb's table is partial and in-frame only. The table lists 100,000 to 150,000 clones, roughly 95% of them singletons. The sample comprised PBMCs. These receptors were collected from a man younger than 35 in good health and CMV-seronegative. Both conserved end residues are part of each CDR3. The D gene is left open where the match is weak. A row's size may be missing; if present it is once, few, many or a size class.

abundance,j_gene,d_gene,v_gene,CDR3aa,CDR3nt
NA,TRBJ1-5,NA,TRBV28,CASSLEQGFGNQPQHF,TGTGCCAGCAGTTTAGAGCAGGGATTCGGCAATCAGCCCCAGCATTTT
once,TRBJ2-1,NA,TRBV18,CASSRVQGNINEQFF,TGTGCCAGCTCACGCGTACAGGGAAACATTAATGAGCAGTTCTTC
once,TRBJ2-3,TRBD2,TRBV25-1,CASKTSGRFNGQYF,TGTGCCAGCAAAACTAGCGGGAGGTTCAACGGGCAGTATTTT
NA,TRBJ2-3,NA,TRBV4-2,CASSRGPRGGRTDTQYF,TGTGCCAGCAGCCGAGGTCCCAGAGGAGGTCGCACAGATACGCAGTATTTT
NA,TRBJ2-2,NA,TRBV19,CASTSVRRGPSSGTGELFF,NA
NA,TRBJ1-5,NA,TRBV28,CASSLWKQGPQPQHF,TGTGCCAGCAGTTTATGGAAACAGGGCCCTCAGCCCCAGCATTTT
NA,TRBJ2-5,NA,TRBV28,CASTDAAETQYF,TGTGCCAGTACGGATGCGGCGGAGACCCAGTACTTC
NA,TRBJ1-1,TRBD1,TRBV6-5,CASTQSRGPGTEAFF,TGTGCCAGCACCCAATCTAGGGGGCCGGGGACTGAAGCTTTCTTT
NA,TRBJ1-2,NA,TRBV7-2,CASSLGGNGANYGYTF,TGTGCCAGCAGCTTAGGGGGTAACGGGGCTAACTATGGCTACACCTTC
NA,TRBJ2-3,NA,TRBV5-1,CATTQDGTPSTDTQYF,TGCGCCACCACCCAGGACGGGACACCCAGCACAGATACGCAGTATTTT
NA,TRBJ1-1,NA,TRBV19,CASSFGETNTEAFF,TGTGCCAGTAGTTTCGGAGAGACGAACACTGAAGCTTTCTTT